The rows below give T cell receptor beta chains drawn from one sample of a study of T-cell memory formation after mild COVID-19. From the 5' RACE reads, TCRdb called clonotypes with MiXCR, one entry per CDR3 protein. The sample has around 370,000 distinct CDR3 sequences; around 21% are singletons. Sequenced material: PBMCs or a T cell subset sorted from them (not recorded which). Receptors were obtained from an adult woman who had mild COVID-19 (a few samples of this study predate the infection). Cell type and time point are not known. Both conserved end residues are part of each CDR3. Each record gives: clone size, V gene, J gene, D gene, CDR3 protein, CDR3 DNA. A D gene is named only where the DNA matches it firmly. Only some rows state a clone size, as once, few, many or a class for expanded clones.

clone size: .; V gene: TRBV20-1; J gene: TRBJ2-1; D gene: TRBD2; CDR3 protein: CSARPLANYNEQFF; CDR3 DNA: TGCAGTGCTAGGCCACTAGCGAACTACAATGAGCAGTTCTTC
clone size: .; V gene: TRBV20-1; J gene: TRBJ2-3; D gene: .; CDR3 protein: CSALGRGTDTQYF; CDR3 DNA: TGCAGTGCTCTAGGACGGGGCACAGATACGCAGTATTTT
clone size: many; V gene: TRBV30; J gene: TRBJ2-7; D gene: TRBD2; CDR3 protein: CAWTSGNVEQYF; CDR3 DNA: TGTGCCTGGACTAGCGGGAACGTCGAGCAGTACTTC
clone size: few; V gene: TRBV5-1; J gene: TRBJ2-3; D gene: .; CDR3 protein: CASSPGTATTWPQYF; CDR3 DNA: TGCGCCAGCAGCCCCGGGACCGCCACGACTTGGCCGCAGTATTTT
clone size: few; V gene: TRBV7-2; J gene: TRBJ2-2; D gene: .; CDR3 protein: CASSLGGNPNTGELFF; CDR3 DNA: TGTGCCAGCAGCTTAGGAGGGAATCCGAACACCGGGGAGCTGTTTTTT
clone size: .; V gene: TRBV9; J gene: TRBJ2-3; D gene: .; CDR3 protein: CASSVPGSSRDTQYF; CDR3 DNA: TGTGCCAGCAGCGTACCTGGGAGTAGTCGAGATACGCAGTATTTT
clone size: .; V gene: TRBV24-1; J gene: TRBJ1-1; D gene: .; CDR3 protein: CATSDNTGTEAFF; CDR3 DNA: TGTGCCACCAGTGATAACACAGGTACTGAAGCTTTCTTT
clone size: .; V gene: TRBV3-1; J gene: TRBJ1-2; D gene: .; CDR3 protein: CASSQDVRGGVYGYTF; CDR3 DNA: TGTGCCAGCAGCCAAGACGTTCGGGGAGGAGTCTATGGCTACACCTTC
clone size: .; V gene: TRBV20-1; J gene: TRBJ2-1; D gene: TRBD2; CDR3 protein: CSARDPPRGRAGEQFF; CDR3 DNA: TGCAGTGCTAGAGACCCCCCTCGCGGGAGGGCCGGGGAGCAGTTCTTC
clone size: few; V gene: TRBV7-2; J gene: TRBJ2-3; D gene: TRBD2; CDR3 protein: CASSFSGQTDTQYF; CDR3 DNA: TGTGCCAGCAGCTTTAGCGGGCAGACAGATACGCAGTATTTT
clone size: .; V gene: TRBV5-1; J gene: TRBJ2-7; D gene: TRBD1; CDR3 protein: CASSLDGTGREEQYF; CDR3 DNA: TGCGCCAGCAGCTTGGATGGGACAGGGAGGGAAGAGCAGTACTTC
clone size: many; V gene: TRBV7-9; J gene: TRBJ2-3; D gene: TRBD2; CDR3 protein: CASSHPLAGGTYADTQYF; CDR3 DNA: TGTGCCAGCAGCCATCCTTTAGCGGGAGGAACTTACGCAGATACGCAGTATTTT
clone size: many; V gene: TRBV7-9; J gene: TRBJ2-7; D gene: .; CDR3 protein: CASSSSGSSYEQYF; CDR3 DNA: TGTGCCAGCAGCTCCTCGGGGAGCTCCTACGAGCAGTACTTC
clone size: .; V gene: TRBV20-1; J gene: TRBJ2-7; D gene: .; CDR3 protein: CSARGSRTSYEQYF; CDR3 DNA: TGCAGTGCTAGAGGGAGTAGGACTTCCTACGAGCAGTACTTC
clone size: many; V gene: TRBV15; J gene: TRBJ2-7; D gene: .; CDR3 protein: CATSRDPGNIYEQYF; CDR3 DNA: TGTGCCACCAGCAGAGATCCCGGGAACATCTACGAGCAGTACTTC
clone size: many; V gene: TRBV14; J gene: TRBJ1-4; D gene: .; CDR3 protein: CASSTRTVRDGEKLFF; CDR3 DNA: TGTGCCAGCAGCACTCGGACAGTACGGGATGGGGAAAAACTGTTTTTT
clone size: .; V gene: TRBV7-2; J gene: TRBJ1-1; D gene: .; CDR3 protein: CASLKGVGTEAFF; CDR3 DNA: TGTGCCAGCCTGAAGGGAGTGGGCACTGAAGCTTTCTTT
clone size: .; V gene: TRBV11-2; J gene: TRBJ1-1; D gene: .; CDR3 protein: CASSFPSTEAFF; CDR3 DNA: TGTGCCAGCAGCTTCCCAAGTACTGAAGCTTTCTTT
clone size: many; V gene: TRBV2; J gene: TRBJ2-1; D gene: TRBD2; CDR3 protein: CASLGAGGLNEQFF; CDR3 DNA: TGTGCCAGCTTGGGAGCGGGGGGGTTAAATGAGCAGTTCTTC
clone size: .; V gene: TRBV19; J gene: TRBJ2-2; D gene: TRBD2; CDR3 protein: CASSRLAGVGTGELFF; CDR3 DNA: TGTGCCAGTAGTAGACTAGCGGGAGTTGGCACCGGGGAGCTGTTTTTT
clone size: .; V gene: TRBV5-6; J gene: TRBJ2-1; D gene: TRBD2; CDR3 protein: CASSLSLAGMDEQFF; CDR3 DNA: TGTGCCAGCAGCTTGTCGCTAGCGGGGATGGATGAGCAGTTCTTC
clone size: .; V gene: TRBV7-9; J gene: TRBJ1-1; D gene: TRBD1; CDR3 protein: CASSLGGGRGVSEAFF; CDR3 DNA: TGTGCCAGCAGCTTAGGCGGGGGCAGGGGGGTCTCTGAAGCTTTCTTT
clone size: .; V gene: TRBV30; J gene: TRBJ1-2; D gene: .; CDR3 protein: CAWTGQSVYGYTF; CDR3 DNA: TGTGCCTGGACCGGACAGTCAGTCTATGGCTACACCTTC
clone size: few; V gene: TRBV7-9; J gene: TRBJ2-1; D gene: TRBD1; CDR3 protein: CASSLGDRGGNEQFF; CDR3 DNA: TGTGCCAGCAGCTTAGGGGACAGGGGGGGCAATGAGCAGTTCTTC
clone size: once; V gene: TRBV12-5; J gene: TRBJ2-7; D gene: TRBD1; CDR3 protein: CASGSAGTVPYEQYF; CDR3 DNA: TGTGCTAGTGGTTCGGCCGGGACAGTCCCCTACGAGCAGTACTTC
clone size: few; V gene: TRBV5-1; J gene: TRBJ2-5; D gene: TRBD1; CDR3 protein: CASRTTGTRQGADGTQYF; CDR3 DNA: TGCGCCAGCAGGACGACGGGTACTCGACAGGGAGCGGATGGGACCCAGTACTTC
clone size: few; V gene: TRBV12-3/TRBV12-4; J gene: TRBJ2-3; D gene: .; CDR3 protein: CASRPDRSSTDTQYF; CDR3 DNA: TGTGCCAGCAGACCCGACAGGTCTAGCACAGATACGCAGTATTTT
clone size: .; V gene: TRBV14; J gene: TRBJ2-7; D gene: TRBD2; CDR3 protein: CASSQLGTSGKYWQYF; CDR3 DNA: TGTGCCAGCAGCCAACTGGGGACTAGCGGGAAATATTGGCAGTACTTC
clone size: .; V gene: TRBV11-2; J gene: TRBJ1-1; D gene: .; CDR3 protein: CASSYGLTAEAFF; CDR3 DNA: TGTGCCAGCAGCTACGGACTTACGGCTGAAGCTTTCTTT
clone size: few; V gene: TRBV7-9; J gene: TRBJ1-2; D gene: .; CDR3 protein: CASSHVTAGAQGGYTF; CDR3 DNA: TGTGCCAGCAGCCACGTTACGGCAGGGGCGCAGGGTGGCTACACCTTC
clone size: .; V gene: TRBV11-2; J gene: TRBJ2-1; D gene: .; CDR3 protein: CASSLDISVYYNEQFF; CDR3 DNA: TGTGCCAGCAGCTTAGACATATCCGTCTACTACAATGAGCAGTTCTTC
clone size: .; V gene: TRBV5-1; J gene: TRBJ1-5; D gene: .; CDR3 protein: CASSADPGTLSPQHF; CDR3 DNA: TGCGCCAGCAGCGCCGACCCCGGGACCCTATCGCCCCAGCATTTT
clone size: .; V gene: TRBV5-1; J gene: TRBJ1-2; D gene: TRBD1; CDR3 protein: CASSGGTGARYTF; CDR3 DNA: TGCGCCAGCAGCGGTGGGACAGGCGCCCGCTACACCTTC
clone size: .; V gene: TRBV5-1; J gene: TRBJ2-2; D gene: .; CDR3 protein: CASRKGGHGAGELFF; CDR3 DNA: TGCGCCAGCCGCAAAGGGGGGCACGGGGCCGGGGAGCTGTTTTTT
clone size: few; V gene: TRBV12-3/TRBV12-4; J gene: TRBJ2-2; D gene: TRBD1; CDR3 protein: CASSLGDRDAGELFF; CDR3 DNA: TGTGCCAGCAGTTTGGGGGACAGGGACGCCGGGGAGCTGTTTTTT
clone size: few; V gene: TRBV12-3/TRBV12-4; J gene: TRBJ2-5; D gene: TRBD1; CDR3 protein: CASSTTGTGVRRAQYF; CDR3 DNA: TGTGCCAGCAGCACCACCGGGACAGGGGTCCGTCGGGCCCAGTACTTC
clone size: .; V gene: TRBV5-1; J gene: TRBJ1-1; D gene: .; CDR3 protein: CASSLGSLRGTTEAFF; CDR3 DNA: TGCGCCAGCAGCTTGGGAAGTTTGCGGGGAACGACTGAAGCTTTCTTT
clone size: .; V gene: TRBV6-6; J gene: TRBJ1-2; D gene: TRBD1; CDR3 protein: CASSHGQGSYAF; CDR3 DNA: TGTGCCAGCAGCCACGGACAGGGGAGTTATGCCTTC
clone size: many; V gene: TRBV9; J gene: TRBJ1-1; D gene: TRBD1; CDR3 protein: CASSGDRENTEAFF; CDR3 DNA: TGTGCCAGCAGCGGAGACAGGGAGAACACTGAAGCTTTCTTT
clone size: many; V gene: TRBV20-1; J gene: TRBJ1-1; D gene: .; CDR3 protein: CSARDPGMNTEAFF; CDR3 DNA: TGCAGTGCTAGAGACCCCGGGATGAACACTGAAGCTTTCTTT
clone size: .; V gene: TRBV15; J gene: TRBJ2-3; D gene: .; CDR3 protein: CAITGGGITDTQYF; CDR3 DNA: TGTGCCATTACGGGGGGCGGGATCACAGATACGCAGTATTTT
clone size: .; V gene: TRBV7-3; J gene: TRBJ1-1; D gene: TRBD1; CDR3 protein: CASSSYRGRSAEAFF; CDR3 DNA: TGTGCCAGCAGCTCATACAGGGGGCGAAGCGCTGAAGCTTTCTTT
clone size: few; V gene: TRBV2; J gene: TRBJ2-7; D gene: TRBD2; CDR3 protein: CASSVGLAGVEQYF; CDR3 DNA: TGTGCCAGCAGTGTTGGACTAGCGGGAGTCGAGCAGTACTTC
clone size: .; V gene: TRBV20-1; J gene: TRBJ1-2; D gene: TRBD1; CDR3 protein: CSASNRGQGNYGYTF; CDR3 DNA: TGCAGTGCTAGTAATCGGGGACAGGGAAACTATGGCTACACCTTC
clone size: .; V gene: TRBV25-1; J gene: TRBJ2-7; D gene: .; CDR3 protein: CASSESGFPTYEQYF; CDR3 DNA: TGTGCCAGCAGTGAATCAGGGTTCCCAACCTACGAGCAGTACTTC